A selection of T cell receptor beta chains follows, all from one sample in a study of shared clonotypes between healthy human individuals. TCRdb's table, derived via immunoSEQ multiplex PCR, lists solely in-frame clones and lacks some. The table lists some 1.4 million clones, approximately 97% of them singletons, with over 1% in the top ten. Input material: naive CD4+ T cells sorted from blood. Receptors were obtained from a man younger than 45 in good health. CDR3s include the opening cysteine and the closing phenylalanine or tryptophan. D genes are given only for firm matches. Part of the rows lack a size; the others show once, few, many or a class for expanded clones.

CDR3	DNA	D	V	J	size
CASSFLGLPGDNEQFF	TGTGCCAGCAGCTTTCTCGGCCTCCCCGGGGATAATGAGCAGTTCTTC	-	TRBV7-8	TRBJ2-1	-
CASSTTGLGETQYF	TGCGCCAGCAGCACAACAGGGTTAGGGGAGACCCAGTACTTC	-	TRBV5-1	TRBJ2-5	-
CASSLSTGILYEQYF	TGTGCCAGCAGTTTATCGACAGGGATATTATACGAGCAGTACTTC	TRBD1	TRBV27	TRBJ2-7	-
CASSSGTAGDEQFF	TGCGCCAGCAGCTCGGGGACAGCGGGCGATGAGCAGTTCTTC	-	TRBV5-1	TRBJ2-1	-
CASRFGLNQPQHF	TGTGCCAGTCGATTCGGGCTCAATCAGCCCCAGCATTTT	-	TRBV6-1	TRBJ1-5	-
CASSRGTNTGELFF	TGTGCCAGTAGCAGGGGCACGAACACCGGGGAGCTGTTTTTT	-	TRBV19	TRBJ2-2	-
CASSSRREAYEQYF	TGTGCCAGCAGCTCTAGGCGGGAGGCCTACGAGCAGTACTTC	TRBD2	TRBV27	TRBJ2-7	-
CASSALNYGYTF	TGTGCCAGCAGTGCTTTGAACTATGGCTACACCTTC	-	TRBV25-1	TRBJ1-2	-
CASSQFDREYEQYF	TGCGCCAGCAGCCAATTTGACAGGGAATACGAGCAGTACTTC	TRBD1	TRBV4-3	TRBJ2-7	-
CASSLVSSTIYEQYF	TGTGCCAGCAGCTTGGTATCGTCGACGATCTACGAGCAGTACTTC	-	TRBV5-4	TRBJ2-7	-
CASSPSTDNYGYTF	TGTGCCAGCTCACCTTCGACAGACAACTATGGCTACACCTTC	-	TRBV18	TRBJ1-2	-
CASRGLAGVYEQYF	TGTGCCAGCAGGGGACTAGCGGGAGTCTACGAGCAGTACTTC	TRBD2	TRBV28	TRBJ2-7	-
CASSLYLGQAYEQYF	TGTGCCAGCAGTCTATATTTGGGACAAGCCTACGAGCAGTACTTC	-	TRBV27	TRBJ2-7	-
CASSLTGGKETQYF	TGTGCCAGCAGCCTCACAGGGGGCAAAGAGACCCAGTACTTC	TRBD1	TRBV7-6	TRBJ2-5	-
CASSLVGPPGYNEQFF	TGTGCCAGCAGCTTGGTGGGGCCCCCCGGCTACAATGAGCAGTTCTTC	-	TRBV5-4	TRBJ2-1	-
CASIQGLAFRTDTQYF	TGTGCCAGCATACAAGGGCTAGCATTTCGCACAGATACGCAGTATTTT	-	TRBV28	TRBJ2-3	-
CASSPVLAGGYEQYF	TGTGCCAGCAGTCCGGTACTAGCGGGAGGCTACGAGCAGTACTTC	TRBD2	TRBV28	TRBJ2-7	-
CSAQGQGFGYTF	TGCAGCGCCCAGGGACAGGGCTTTGGCTACACCTTC	TRBD1	TRBV29-1	TRBJ1-2	-
CASSRSQREVYEQYF	TGTGCCAGCAGTAGGTCCCAGCGGGAGGTCTACGAGCAGTACTTC	TRBD2	TRBV6-5	TRBJ2-7	-
CASSPGTSGRAGETQYF	TGCGCCAGCAGCCCCGGGACTAGCGGGAGGGCCGGGGAGACCCAGTACTTC	TRBD2	TRBV5-1	TRBJ2-5	-
CSVGMSVGELFF	TGCAGCGTTGGAATGTCGGTCGGGGAGCTGTTTTTT	-	TRBV29-1	TRBJ2-2	-
CASSVLAGEGSKYF	TGTGCCAGCAGTGTTCTAGCGGGAGAGGGTAGTAAGTACTTC	TRBD2	TRBV6-4	TRBJ2-5	-
CASSPFSGQGQETQYF	TGTGCCAGCAGCCCCTTTTCGGGACAGGGCCAAGAGACCCAGTACTTC	TRBD1	TRBV9	TRBJ2-5	-
CASSESGGSGSEQYF	TGCGCCAGCAGTGAGTCGGGGGGGTCGGGGTCCGAGCAGTACTTC	TRBD2	TRBV10-1	TRBJ2-7	-
CASSLGGSAYNEQFF	TGTGCCAGCAGCTTGGGCGGGAGTGCCTACAATGAGCAGTTCTTC	TRBD2	TRBV7-2	TRBJ2-1	-
CASSSWNRGVNQNTGELFF	TGTGCCAGCAGCTCATGGAACAGGGGGGTAAACCAAAACACCGGGGAGCTGTTTTTT	TRBD1	TRBV11-2	TRBJ2-2	-
CASSPGQGISEAFF	TGTGCCAGCAGTCCGGGACAGGGGATCTCTGAAGCTTTCTTT	TRBD1	TRBV2	TRBJ1-1	-
CASSPGDRGPGQPQHF	TGTGCCAGCAGCCCCGGGGACAGGGGGCCTGGGCAGCCCCAGCATTTT	TRBD1	TRBV4-2	TRBJ1-5	-
CASSPFGDRGFSSTDTQYF	TGTGCCAGCAGCCCTTTTGGGGACAGGGGGTTCTCTAGCACAGATACGCAGTATTTT	TRBD1	TRBV7-2	TRBJ2-3	-
CSAQAVLELFF	TGCAGTGCTCAGGCTGTATTGGAGCTGTTTTTT	-	TRBV20-1	TRBJ2-2	-
CASSLGGDTQYF	TGCGCCAGCAGCTTGGGAGGGGATACGCAGTATTTT	-	TRBV5-1	TRBJ2-3	-
CASSLAGGNNEQFF	TGTGCCAGTAGCTTAGCGGGGGGAAACAATGAGCAGTTCTTC	TRBD2	TRBV6-4	TRBJ2-1	-
CASSPVIGYEQYF	TGCGCCAGCAGTCCGGTTATAGGCTACGAGCAGTACTTC	-	TRBV5-1	TRBJ2-7	once
CASSLLAGGGVLQYF	TGTGCCAGCAGTTTACTAGCGGGAGGAGGGGTTCTACAGTATTTT	TRBD2	TRBV27	TRBJ2-3	-
CASSLVGQGRTGELFF	TGCGCCAGCAGCTTGGTAGGACAGGGGAGGACCGGGGAGCTGTTTTTT	TRBD1	TRBV5-1	TRBJ2-2	-
CASSIVVFGQEQYF	TGTGCCAGTAGTATAGTGGTTTTCGGGCAGGAGCAGTACTTC	-	TRBV19	TRBJ2-7	-